Each of the 32 T cell receptor beta chains below was sequenced from the same sample in a study of blood T cell repertoires in COVID-19. Sequencing used immunoSEQ multiplex PCR; TCRdb keeps in-frame clones, though not all of them. The top ten hold under 2% of the sample, which has fewer than 250,000 clones, about 87% seen once. Sequenced sample: peripheral blood. The receptor set was obtained from a man in his 70s with acute or convalescent COVID-19.

The chain combines TRBV7-9 with TRBJ1-1; the D gene is possibly TRBD1 (6 bases). Per germline, CDR1 SEHNR and CDR2 FQNEAQ (reference sequence). The CDR3 runs 14 residues. V shed 5 bases and J shed 1 base, with 11 bases lying between them. The CDR3 sequence is CASSIGQPNTEAFF. The CDR3 DNA is TGTGCCAGCAGCATAGGACAGCCGAACACTGAAGCTTTCTTT.

As regards this clone: This sample includes further DNA sequences coding for the same CDR3. The chain links TRBV5-1 to TRBJ2-2, with D hard to call. The CDR3 runs 17 residues. The V gene's germline CDR1 is SGHRS and CDR2 YFSETQ. Trimming removed 2 bases at V and 0 bases at J, with 14 bases between. The CDR3 spells CASSFLGRSSNTGELFF. CDR3 nucleotide sequence: TGCGCCAGCAGCTTTTTAGGCAGGTCCTCGAACACCGGGGAGCTGTTTTTT.

A single count supports this clone. The chain is built from TRBV19 and TRBJ1-5; D is possibly TRBD1 (5 bases). The germline gives CDR1 LNHDA, CDR2 SQIVND (reference sequence). The V gene lost 7 bases and the J gene lost 6 bases, with 19 bases spanning the gap. This CDR3 contains 15 residues. CDR3 sequence: CASTPTRAGLQPQHF. CDR3 DNA: TGTGCCAGTACCCCCACAAGGGCAGGGCTTCAGCCCCAGCATTTT.

V usage is TRBV5-6 and J usage is TRBJ1-5; TRBD1 matches at 7 bases. The CDR3 contains 15 residues. The germline V gene encodes CDR1 SGHDT and CDR2 YYEEEE. V was clipped by 1 base and J by 5 bases; unmatched bases: 6. In nucleotides, the CDR3 is TGTGCCAGCAGCTTGACACAGGGGCGGCATCAGCCCCAGCATTTT. Encoded protein: CASSLTQGRHQPQHF.

This chain links TRBV18 with TRBJ2-1, with 10 bases fitting TRBD2. The CDR3 totals 20 residues. The V segment lost 1 base and the J segment 9 bases; nucleotides outside the gene matches: 21. Germline V CDR1 and CDR2: KGHSH, LQKENI. CDR3 DNA: TGTGCCAGCTCACCACGAGCCGGGACAGGACCTAGCGGGAGTTTTGCTGAGCAGTTCTTC. It yields the protein CASSPRAGTGPSGSFAEQFF.

This clone was picked up a small number of times. V gene TRBV5-1 combines with J gene TRBJ2-5, with 12 bases fitting TRBD2. V lost 4 bases to trimming and J lost 7 bases; unmatched junction nucleotides: 11. Germline V CDR1 and CDR2: SGHRS, YFSETQ. The CDR3 runs 16 residues. The CDR3 region is CASSVQTSGSGRTQYF. The CDR3 DNA follows: TGCGCCAGCAGCGTCCAGACTAGCGGGAGTGGAAGGACCCAGTACTTC.

This rearrangement joins TRBV6-5 to TRBJ1-5; D uncertain. Germline CDR1 is MNHEY and CDR2 is SVGAGI. The CDR3 is made up of 11 amino acids. V was shortened by 6 bases and J by 6 bases, with 6 bases between the two germline ends. The DNA of the CDR3 is TGTGCCAGCAGCCTGAGTCAGCCCCAGCATTTT. Amino acid sequence: CASSLSQPQHF.

The V and J genes are TRBV10-3 and TRBJ1-5; 7 nucleotides align to TRBD1. V lost 2 bases and J lost 6; bases outside the gene matches: 7. CDR3 length: 15 residues. Germline V gene lookup returns CDR1 ENHRY and CDR2 SYGVKD. The CDR3 here is CAISERQGEGQPQHF. The CDR3 region has the DNA TGTGCCATCAGTGAGCGACAGGGTGAGGGTCAGCCCCAGCATTTT.

This chain links TRBV4-3 with TRBJ1-1, with unresolved D. V was trimmed by 0 bases and J by 2 bases, leaving 10 bases between them. Germline lookup yields CDR1 LGHNA and CDR2 YSLEER. This CDR3 is built from 15 residues. CDR3 region: CASSQDPRGNTEAFF. CDR3 nucleotides: TGCGCCAGCAGCCAAGATCCCCGGGGAAACACTGAAGCTTTCTTT.

The chain links TRBV7-9 to TRBJ2-3; D is uncertain. CDR3 length: 15 amino acids. Trimming removed 6 bases from V and 2 bases from J, with 15 bases in between. Germline lookup yields CDR1 SEHNR and CDR2 FQNEAQ (reference sequence). CDR3 sequence reads: CASSHDTSITDTQYF. The CDR3 DNA reads TGTGCCAGCAGTCATGACACTTCGATCACAGATACGCAGTATTTT.

This rearrangement joins TRBV5-1 to TRBJ1-2; no clear D. This CDR3 comprises 18 residues. Deletions cut 2 bases from V and 4 bases from J, with 24 bases between. Germline CDR1 reads SGHRS; CDR2 reads YFSETQ. This CDR3 reads CASSFLISSPRIIYGYTF. The CDR3 DNA follows: TGCGCCAGCAGCTTCCTTATCTCCTCCCCGCGGATTATCTATGGCTACACCTTC. Complete variable domain (other parts from reference TRBV5-1 and TRBJ1-2): KAGVTQTPRYLIKTRGQQVTLSCSPISGHRSVSWYQQTPGQGLQFLFEYFSETQRNKGNFPGRFSGRQFSNSRSEMNVSTLELGDSALYLCASSFLISSPRIIYGYTFGSGTRLTVV.

Only one count was recorded for this clone. The V gene is TRBV7-2, the J gene TRBJ2-2, with 7 bases lining up with TRBD2. The CDR3 sequence is 14 residues long. V shed 3 bases, J shed 7 bases, and the junction held 5 bases outside the gene matches. Germline V gene data show CDR1 as SGHTA and CDR2 as FQGNSA. In nucleotides, the CDR3 is TGTGCCAGCAGCTTCAAGCGGGAAAACGGGGAGCTGTTTTTT. Its translation is CASSFKRENGELFF. The whole variable domain, remainder taken from reference TRBV7-2 and TRBJ2-2, is GAGVSQSPSNKVTEKGKDVELRCDPISGHTALYWYRQSLGQGLEFLIYFQGNSAPDKSGLPSDRFSAERTGGSVSTLTIQRTQQEDSAVYLCASSFKRENGELFFGEGSRLTVL.

This chain uses TRBV28 with TRBJ2-3; the match to TRBD1 covers 7 bases. Germline V gene lookup returns CDR1 MDHEN and CDR2 SYDVKM. The CDR3 totals 14 residues. V shed 4 bases and J 2 bases; nucleotides not matched to a gene: 3. The CDR3 is CASSSDRPTDTQYF. The CDR3 coding sequence is TGTGCCAGCAGTTCGGACAGGCCCACAGATACGCAGTATTTT. Looking up the rest from reference TRBV28 and TRBJ2-3 gives the full variable domain: DVKVTQSSRYLVKRTGEKVFLECVQDMDHENMFWYRQDPGLGLRLIYFSYDVKMKEKGDIPEGYSVSREKKERFSLILESASTNQTSMYLCASSSDRPTDTQYFGPGTRLTVL.

This chain links TRBV3-1 (or the pseudogene TRBV3-2) with TRBJ1-1, with D hard to call. CDR3 length: 15 amino acids. Germline CDR1 LGHDT, CDR2 YNNKEL (reference sequence). Trimming stripped 0 bases from V and 8 bases from J, with 16 bases between. The CDR3 region has the DNA TGTGCCAGCAGCCAAGACTCCTTGCTGGCACGAGAAGCTTTCTTT. This encodes CASSQDSLLAREAFF.

This clone was observed a single time. The rearrangement joins TRBV28 to TRBJ2-3; 10 bases match TRBD2. Trimming removed 5 bases from V and 2 bases from J; junction bases left unmatched: 10. This CDR3 is 17 amino acids long. In germline, CDR1 is MDHEN, CDR2 SYDVKM. CDR3 DNA sequence: TGTGCCAGCAGTCAATCCGGACTAGCGGACGACACAGATACGCAGTATTTT. It codes for CASSQSGLADDTDTQYF.

This clone was seen a single time. The chain has TRBV7-3 and TRBJ2-7; 9 nucleotides match TRBD1. Unmatched junction bases numbered 3, after V lost 2 bases and J lost 4 bases. Germline lookup yields CDR1 SGHTA and CDR2 FQGTGA. The CDR3 is made up of 14 amino acids. In DNA form, the CDR3 reads TGTGCCAGCAGCTTATCCGGACAGGGGTACGAGCAGTACTTC. As protein: CASSLSGQGYEQYF.

The chain combines TRBV27 with TRBJ1-5; tentatively, D is TRBD1 (5 bases). The V end was cut by 2 bases, the J end by 6 bases, with 11 bases between. The CDR3 is 14 residues long. CDR1 and CDR2 from the germline V gene are MNHEY and SMNVEV (reference sequence). The CDR3 region is CASSLGAGFQPQHF. CDR3 DNA: TGTGCCAGCAGTTTAGGTGCAGGGTTTCAGCCCCAGCATTTT.

This chain links TRBV10-3 with TRBJ2-2; 10 positions match TRBD1. The V gene's germline CDR1 is ENHRY and CDR2 SYGVKD. CDR3 length: 16 residues. Unmatched junction bases numbered 5, after V lost 3 bases and J lost 4 bases. The CDR3 is CAISDRDRGGTGELFF. CDR3 sequence (DNA): TGTGCCATCAGTGATCGGGACAGGGGAGGCACCGGGGAGCTGTTTTTT.

CDR3 sequence: CASLPGGVGDEAFF. CDR3 coding DNA: TGCGCCAGCCTCCCGGGAGGGGTGGGAGATGAAGCTTTCTTT. The chain links TRBV5-1 to TRBJ1-1, with D possibly being TRBD1 (5 bases). V was pared by 7 bases and J by 7 bases, with 20 bases between. The germline V gene encodes CDR1 SGHRS and CDR2 YFSETQ. This CDR3 has 14 residues.

The CDR3 DNA sequence: TGTGCCAGCAGCTTATATCGGGAGCTTTCCTACAATGAGCAGTTCTTC. Amino acids: CASSLYRELSYNEQFF. V and J are TRBV11-1 and TRBJ2-1, with D perhaps TRBD2 (6 bases). Trimming pared 2 bases from V and 1 base from J, leaving 12 bases between. The length of the CDR3 is 16 residues. Looked up from germline, CDR1 is SGHAT and CDR2 is FQDESV (reference sequence). The full variable domain, rest sourced from reference TRBV11-1 and TRBJ2-1, is EAEVAQSPRYKITEKSQAVAFWCDPISGHATLYWYRQILGQGPELLVQFQDESVVDDSQLPKDRFSAERLKGVDSTLKIQPAELGDSAMYLCASSLYRELSYNEQFFGPGTRLTVL.

The chain couples TRBV14 to TRBJ2-7; D is undetermined. CDR1 is SGHDN and CDR2 is FVKESK in the germline V gene. The V end lost 0 bases, the J end lost 7 bases, and 10 bases lay between the germline ends. The CDR3 extends over 13 amino acids. The CDR3 coding sequence is TGTGCCAGCAGCCAAGATCGTCTCGGGGAGCAGTACTTC. It is translated as CASSQDRLGEQYF.

This clone was seen a single time. The V and J genes are TRBV7-9 and TRBJ2-7, with no clear D. This CDR3 is built from 13 residues. The germline CDR1 and CDR2 sequences are SEHNR and FQNEAQ (reference sequence). V lost 1 base, J lost 6 bases, and 10 bases lay in between. DNA of the CDR3: TGTGCCAGCAGCTTAGGGGCTTTGCGCGAGCAGTACTTC. Translated, it gives CASSLGALREQYF. Full variable domain (rest looked up from reference TRBV7-9 and TRBJ2-7): DTGVSQNPRHKITKRGQNVTFRCDPISEHNRLYWYRQTLGQGPEFLTYFQNEAQLEKSRLLSDRFSAERPKGSFSTLEIQRTEQGDSAMYLCASSLGALREQYFGPGTRLTVT.

This chain uses TRBV15 with TRBJ1-5; D not certain. The CDR3 sequence is 16 residues long. Trimming took off 0 bases at V and 1 base at J, with 10 bases between the two ends. Germline V gene lookup returns CDR1 LNHNV and CDR2 YYDKDF (reference sequence). CDR3: CATSREGGLSNQPQHF. CDR3 DNA sequence: TGTGCCACCAGCAGAGAAGGAGGGCTAAGCAATCAGCCCCAGCATTTT.

The genes are TRBV19 and TRBJ2-5; TRBD1 matches at 8 bases. This CDR3 spans 15 amino acids. The J segment lost 1 base and the V segment lost 4 bases, leaving 5 bases of the junction unmatched. Germline V gene sequence: CDR1 LNHDA, CDR2 SQIVND (reference sequence). In DNA, the CDR3 is TGTGCCAGTAGTAAGAGGACAGGGTCCCAAGAGACCCAGTACTTC. It translates to CASSKRTGSQETQYF. Full variable domain (remainder filled in from reference TRBV19 and TRBJ2-5): DGGITQSPKYLFRKEGQNVTLSCEQNLNHDAMYWYRQDPGQGLRLIYYSQIVNDFQKGDIAEGYSVSREKKESFPLTVTSAQKNPTAFYLCASSKRTGSQETQYFGPGTRLLVL.

This chain uses TRBV28 with TRBJ1-2; D is unresolved. The CDR3 is 13 residues long. CDR1 is MDHEN, CDR2 SYDVKM, per germline. Trimming shortened V by 3 bases and J by 4 bases, and 9 bases separated the two germline ends. The CDR3 DNA sequence: TGTGCCAGCAGTTTGCGGGTCTCCTATGGCTACACCTTC. Its translation: CASSLRVSYGYTF.

This clone appeared once. The rearrangement joins TRBV5-5 to TRBJ2-2, with a possible D match to TRBD2 (6 bases). The germline CDR1 and CDR2 sequences are SGHKS and YYEKEE (reference sequence). This CDR3 spans 15 amino acids. The V and J ends lost 3 bases and 5 bases respectively, with 14 bases between them. The CDR3 here is CASSSYAGRTGELFF. CDR3 DNA sequence: TGTGCCAGCAGCTCCTACGCGGGAAGGACCGGGGAGCTGTTTTTT. Drawing the rest from reference TRBV5-5 and TRBJ2-2, the complete variable domain is DAGVTQSPTHLIKTRGQQVTLRCSPISGHKSVSWYQQVLGQGPQFIFQYYEKEERGRGNFPDRFSARQFPNYSSELNVNALLLGDSALYLCASSSYAGRTGELFFGEGSRLTVL.

The V gene is TRBV6-5, the J gene TRBJ2-2; D remains ambiguous. The CDR3 loop spans 12 amino acids. The ends were cut back, 5 bases at V and 5 bases at J, with 6 bases in the middle. The germline gives CDR1 MNHEY, CDR2 SVGAGI. The CDR3 DNA reads as TGTGCCAGCAGTCCCTTGACCGGGGAGCTGTTTTTT. Amino acid sequence: CASSPLTGELFF.

This clone was recorded only once. The chain is built from TRBV6-5 and TRBJ1-2; no clear D gene. The CDR3 consists of 15 residues. Germline V gene data show CDR1 as MNHEY and CDR2 as SVGAGI. V lost 5 bases and J 7 bases, leaving 20 bases between the germline ends. DNA of the CDR3: TGTGCCAGCAGTCCCGACCTCGTGGAGACCGGTGGCTACACCTTC. Encoded protein: CASSPDLVETGGYTF.

The V call is TRBV19, the J call TRBJ2-7, with TRBD2 identical over 7 bases. The germline V gene has CDR1 LNHDA and CDR2 SQIVND (reference sequence). V lost 1 base to trimming and J lost 6 bases; unmatched junction nucleotides: 9. This CDR3 is built from 15 residues. The CDR3 protein is CASSIVKKGGTEQYF. CDR3 coding DNA: TGTGCCAGTAGTATAGTAAAGAAGGGAGGGACCGAGCAGTACTTC.

This chain joins TRBV3-1 (or the pseudogene TRBV3-2) and TRBJ1-3; no definite D call. The germline V gene encodes CDR1 LGHDT and CDR2 YNNKEL (reference sequence). V dropped 5 bases and J dropped 0 bases, with 17 bases sitting between them. The CDR3 is made up of 17 amino acids. The CDR3: CASSLGQSGDSGNTIYF. As DNA, the CDR3 is TGTGCCAGCAGCTTAGGCCAGTCCGGAGACTCTGGAAACACCATATATTTT.

J is TRBJ1-2 and V is TRBV15; 10 bases are a match to TRBD1. Germline V gene sequence: CDR1 LNHNV, CDR2 YYDKDF (reference sequence). V lost 1 base and J lost 2; bases outside the gene matches: 10. This CDR3 region has 18 residues. The CDR3 nucleotides are TGTGCCACCAGCAGAGGATTAGGCCCGGGACAGGGGAACTATGGCTACACCTTC. Residues: CATSRGLGPGQGNYGYTF.

The rearrangement joins TRBV7-9 to TRBJ2-5; 8 positions agree with TRBD1. The V and J ends lost 0 bases and 2 bases, in that order; junction bases with no gene match: 2. CDR1 is SEHNR, CDR2 FQNEAQ, per germline (reference sequence). This CDR3 is built from 15 residues. This CDR3 reads CASSLAGQEQETQYF. The DNA for the CDR3 is TGTGCCAGCAGCTTAGCGGGACAGGAACAAGAGACCCAGTACTTC. The variable domain in full, with the rest retrieved from reference TRBV7-9 and TRBJ2-5, is DTGVSQNPRHKITKRGQNVTFRCDPISEHNRLYWYRQTLGQGPEFLTYFQNEAQLEKSRLLSDRFSAERPKGSFSTLEIQRTEQGDSAMYLCASSLAGQEQETQYFGPGTRLLVL.